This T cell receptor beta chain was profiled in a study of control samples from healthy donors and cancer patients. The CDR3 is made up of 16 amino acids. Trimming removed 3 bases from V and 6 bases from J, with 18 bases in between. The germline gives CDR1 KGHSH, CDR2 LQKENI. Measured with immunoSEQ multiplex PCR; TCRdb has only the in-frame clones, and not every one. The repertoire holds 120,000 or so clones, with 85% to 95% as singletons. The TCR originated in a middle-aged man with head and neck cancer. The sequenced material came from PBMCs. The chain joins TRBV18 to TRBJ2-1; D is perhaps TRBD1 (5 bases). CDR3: CASSPWAFSQGNEQFF. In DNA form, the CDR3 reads TGTGCCAGCTCACCCTGGGCCTTTTCCCAGGGCAATGAGCAGTTCTTC.